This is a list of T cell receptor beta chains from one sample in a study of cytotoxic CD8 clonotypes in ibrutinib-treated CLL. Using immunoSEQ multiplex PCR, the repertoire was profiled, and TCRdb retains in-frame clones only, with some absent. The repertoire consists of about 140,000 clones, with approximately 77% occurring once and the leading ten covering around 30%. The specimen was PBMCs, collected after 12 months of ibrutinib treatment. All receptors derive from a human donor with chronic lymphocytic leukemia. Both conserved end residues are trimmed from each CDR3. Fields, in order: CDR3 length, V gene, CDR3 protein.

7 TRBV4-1 ASNRPQY
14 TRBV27 ASSLPDRKRVNTIY
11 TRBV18 ASSGQGSNEQF
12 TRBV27 ASRPSGGVYEQY
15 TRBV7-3 ASSSTGLAGATNEQF
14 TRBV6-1 ASSEARGERPGGYT
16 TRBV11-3 ASSLRGQGSSGANVLT
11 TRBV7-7 ASSSTRGNEQF
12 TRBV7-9 ASSLTGNQETQY
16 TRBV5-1 ASSLVIQLFVHTDTQY
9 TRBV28 ASSLYYGYT
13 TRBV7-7 ASSFGPGRGETQY
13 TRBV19 ASTRTGGTGNTIY
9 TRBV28 ASSFNYEQY
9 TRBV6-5 ASSNRNGYT
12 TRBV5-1 ASSFGNTNEKLF
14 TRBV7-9 ASSQTGQRGIHEQY
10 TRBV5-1 ASSLPGYEQY
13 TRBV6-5 ASSSRTSGAYEQY
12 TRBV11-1 ASSLGSRNTEAF
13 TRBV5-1 ASSFGTDLVYEQY
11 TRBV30 AWSLQLRDGYT
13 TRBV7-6 ASSLEGGTTGELF
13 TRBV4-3 ASSQATGSYNEQF
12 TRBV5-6 ASRSGTGYHEQY
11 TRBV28 ASTRQGAYEQY
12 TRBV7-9 ASPPSGLRNEQF
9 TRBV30 ACGDTDTQY
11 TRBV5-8 ASSLALGLNPF
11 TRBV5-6 ASSPSGGDTQY
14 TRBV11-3 ASSLIAGQSSYEQY
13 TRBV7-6 ASSGQGRGTDTQY
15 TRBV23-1 ASSQYGSVENTGELF
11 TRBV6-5 ASQGRLSYEQY
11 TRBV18 ASSPSLPKTQY
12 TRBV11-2 ASSPGGGSVEQY
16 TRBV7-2 ASSYASLTSGPSYEQY
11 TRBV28 ASRGGRAFEQY
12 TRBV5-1 ASREGSGANVLT
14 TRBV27 ASSLSGASTNEKLF
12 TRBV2 ASTGLAVYNEQF
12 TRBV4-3 ASSQSSDLYEQY